This T cell receptor (beta chain) is from a study of early T cells in non-severe SARS-CoV-2 infection. Each CDR3 protein is one row after TCRdb ran MiXCR on the 5' RACE reads. The table lists approximately 89,000 distinct CDR3 sequences, about an eighth of them singletons. This clonotype showed up many times. Per germline, CDR1 GTSNPN and CDR2 SVGIG (reference sequence). Trimming stripped 3 bases from V and 11 bases from J, with 10 bases between. This CDR3 contains 10 residues. V and J are TRBV30 and TRBJ1-1; D uncertain. The specimen was whole blood. The sequence was collected from an adult who was a healthcare worker with PCR-confirmed SARS-CoV-2 infection or an uninfected control (not recorded which). CDR3 in amino acids: CAWRASRAFF. The DNA for the CDR3 is TGTGCCTGGAGGGCGTCCCGGGCTTTCTTT.